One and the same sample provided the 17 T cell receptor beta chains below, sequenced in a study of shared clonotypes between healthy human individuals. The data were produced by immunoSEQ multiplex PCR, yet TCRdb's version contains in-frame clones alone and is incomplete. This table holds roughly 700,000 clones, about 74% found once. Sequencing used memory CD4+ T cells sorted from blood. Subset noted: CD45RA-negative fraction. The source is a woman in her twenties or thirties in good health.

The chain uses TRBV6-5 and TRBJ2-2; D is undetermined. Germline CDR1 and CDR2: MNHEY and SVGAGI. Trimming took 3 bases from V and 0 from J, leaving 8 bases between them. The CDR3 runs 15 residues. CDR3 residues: CASSYTPSNTGELFF. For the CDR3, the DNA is TGTGCCAGCAGTTATACCCCATCGAACACCGGGGAGCTGTTTTTT.

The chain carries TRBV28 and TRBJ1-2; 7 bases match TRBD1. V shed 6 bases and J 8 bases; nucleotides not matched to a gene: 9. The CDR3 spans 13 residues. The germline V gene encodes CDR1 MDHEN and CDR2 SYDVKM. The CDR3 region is CASSARQGEGYTF. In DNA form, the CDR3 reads TGTGCCAGCAGCGCTCGACAGGGTGAGGGCTACACCTTC.

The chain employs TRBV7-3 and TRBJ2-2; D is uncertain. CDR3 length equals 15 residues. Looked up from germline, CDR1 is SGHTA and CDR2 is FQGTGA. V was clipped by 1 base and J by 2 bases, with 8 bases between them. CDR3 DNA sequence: TGTGCCAGCAGCTTAAAGGCCTCCAACACCGGGGAGCTGTTTTTT. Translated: CASSLKASNTGELFF.

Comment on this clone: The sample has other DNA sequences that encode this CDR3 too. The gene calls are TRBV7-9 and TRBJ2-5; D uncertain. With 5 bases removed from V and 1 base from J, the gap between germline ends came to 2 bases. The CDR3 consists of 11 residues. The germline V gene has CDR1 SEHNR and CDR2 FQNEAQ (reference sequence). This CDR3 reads CASSGQETQYF. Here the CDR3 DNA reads TGTGCCAGCAGCGGCCAAGAGACCCAGTACTTC. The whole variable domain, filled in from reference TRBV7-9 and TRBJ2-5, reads DTGVSQNPRHKITKRGQNVTFRCDPISEHNRLYWYRQTLGQGPEFLTYFQNEAQLEKSRLLSDRFSAERPKGSFSTLEIQRTEQGDSAMYLCASSGQETQYFGPGTRLLVL.

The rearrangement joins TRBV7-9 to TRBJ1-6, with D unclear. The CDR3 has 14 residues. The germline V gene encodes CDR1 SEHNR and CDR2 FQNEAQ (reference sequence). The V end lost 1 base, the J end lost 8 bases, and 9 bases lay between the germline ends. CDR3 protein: CASSLGRIDSPLHF. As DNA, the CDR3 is TGTGCCAGCAGCTTAGGCCGGATTGATTCACCCCTCCACTTT.

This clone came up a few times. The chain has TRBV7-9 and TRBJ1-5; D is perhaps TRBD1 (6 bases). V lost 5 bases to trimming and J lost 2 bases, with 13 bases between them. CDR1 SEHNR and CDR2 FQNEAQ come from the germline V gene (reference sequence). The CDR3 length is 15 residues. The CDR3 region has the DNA TGTGCCAGCAGCGGAAGGGCAGGGGGCAATCAGCCCCAGCATTTT. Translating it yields CASSGRAGGNQPQHF.

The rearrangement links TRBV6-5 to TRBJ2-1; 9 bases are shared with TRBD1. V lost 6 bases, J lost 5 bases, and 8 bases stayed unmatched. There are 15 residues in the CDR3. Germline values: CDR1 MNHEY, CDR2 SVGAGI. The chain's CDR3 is CASRYRDRADNEQFF. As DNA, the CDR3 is TGTGCCAGCAGATACCGGGACAGGGCCGACAATGAGCAGTTCTTC.

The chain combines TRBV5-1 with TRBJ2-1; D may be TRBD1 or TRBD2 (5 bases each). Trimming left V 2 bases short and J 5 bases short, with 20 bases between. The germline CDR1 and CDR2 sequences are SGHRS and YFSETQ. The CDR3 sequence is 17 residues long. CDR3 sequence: CASSFHPGTALDNEQFF. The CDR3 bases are TGCGCCAGCAGCTTTCATCCCGGGACGGCCCTTGACAATGAGCAGTTCTTC.

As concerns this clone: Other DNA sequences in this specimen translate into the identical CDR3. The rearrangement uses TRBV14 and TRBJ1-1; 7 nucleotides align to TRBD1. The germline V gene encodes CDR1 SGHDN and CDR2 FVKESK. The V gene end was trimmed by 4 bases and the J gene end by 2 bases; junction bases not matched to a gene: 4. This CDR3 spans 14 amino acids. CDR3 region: CASSRQGGNTEAFF. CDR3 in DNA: TGTGCCAGCAGCCGCCAGGGGGGAAACACTGAAGCTTTCTTT.

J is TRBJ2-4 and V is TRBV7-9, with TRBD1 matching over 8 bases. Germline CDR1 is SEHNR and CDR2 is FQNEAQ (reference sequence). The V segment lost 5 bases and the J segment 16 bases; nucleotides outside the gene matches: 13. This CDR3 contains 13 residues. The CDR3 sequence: CASSHGQGYVSYF. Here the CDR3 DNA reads TGTGCCAGCAGCCATGGACAGGGCTATGTATCTTACTTC. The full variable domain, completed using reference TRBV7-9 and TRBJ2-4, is DTGVSQNPRHKITKRGQNVTFRCDPISEHNRLYWYRQTLGQGPEFLTYFQNEAQLEKSRLLSDRFSAERPKGSFSTLEIQRTEQGDSAMYLCASSHGQGYVSYFGAGTRLSVL.

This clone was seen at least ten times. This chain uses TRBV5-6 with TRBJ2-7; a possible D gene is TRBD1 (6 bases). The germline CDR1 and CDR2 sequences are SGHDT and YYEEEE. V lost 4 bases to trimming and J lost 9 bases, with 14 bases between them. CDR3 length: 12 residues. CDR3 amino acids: CASSTKQGTQYF. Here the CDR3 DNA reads TGTGCCAGCAGCACCAAACAGGGTACGCAGTACTTC.

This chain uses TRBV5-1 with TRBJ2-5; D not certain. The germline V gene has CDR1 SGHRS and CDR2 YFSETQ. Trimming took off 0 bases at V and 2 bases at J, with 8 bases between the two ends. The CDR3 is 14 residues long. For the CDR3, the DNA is TGCGCCAGCAGCTTGGGAGCAGGACAAGAGACCCAGTACTTC. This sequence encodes CASSLGAGQETQYF.

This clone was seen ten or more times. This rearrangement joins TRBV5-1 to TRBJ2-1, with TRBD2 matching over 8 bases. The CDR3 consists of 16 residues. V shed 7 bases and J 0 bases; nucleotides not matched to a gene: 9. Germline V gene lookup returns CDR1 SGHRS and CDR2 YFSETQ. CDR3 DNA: TGCGCCAGCGGCCAGAGCAGCGGGGGCTCCTACAATGAGCAGTTCTTC. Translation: CASGQSSGGSYNEQFF.

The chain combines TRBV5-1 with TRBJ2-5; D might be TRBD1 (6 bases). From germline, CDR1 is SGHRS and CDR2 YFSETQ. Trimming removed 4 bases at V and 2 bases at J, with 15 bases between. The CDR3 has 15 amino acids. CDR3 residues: CASSPGAERQETQYF. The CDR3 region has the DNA TGCGCCAGCAGCCCAGGGGCCGAACGACAAGAGACCCAGTACTTC. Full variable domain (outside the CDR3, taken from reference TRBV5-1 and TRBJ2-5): KAGVTQTPRYLIKTRGQQVTLSCSPISGHRSVSWYQQTPGQGLQFLFEYFSETQRNKGNFPGRFSGRQFSNSRSEMNVSTLELGDSALYLCASSPGAERQETQYFGPGTRLLVL.

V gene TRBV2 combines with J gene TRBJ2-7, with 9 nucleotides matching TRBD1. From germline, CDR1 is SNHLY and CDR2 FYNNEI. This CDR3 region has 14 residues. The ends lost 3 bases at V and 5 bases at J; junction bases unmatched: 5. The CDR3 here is CASSEFGDRDEQYF. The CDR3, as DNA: TGTGCCAGCAGTGAGTTCGGGGACAGGGACGAGCAGTACTTC.

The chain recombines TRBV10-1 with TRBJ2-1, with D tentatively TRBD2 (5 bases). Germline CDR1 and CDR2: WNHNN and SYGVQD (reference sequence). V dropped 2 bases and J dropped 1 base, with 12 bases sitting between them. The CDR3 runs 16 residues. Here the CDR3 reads CASSERGMGSYNEQFF. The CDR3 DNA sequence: TGCGCCAGCAGTGAGCGGGGTATGGGTTCCTACAATGAGCAGTTCTTC.

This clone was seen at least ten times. CDR3 amino acids: CASSLIPRGSPLHF. In nucleotides, the CDR3 is TGTGCCAGCAGCTTAATCCCAAGGGGGTCACCCCTCCACTTT. The chain recombines TRBV7-9 with TRBJ1-6; maybe TRBD1 (6 bases). V lost 2 bases, J lost 10 bases, and 12 bases lay in between. The germline V gene encodes CDR1 SEHNR and CDR2 FQNEAQ (reference sequence). This CDR3 spans 14 amino acids.